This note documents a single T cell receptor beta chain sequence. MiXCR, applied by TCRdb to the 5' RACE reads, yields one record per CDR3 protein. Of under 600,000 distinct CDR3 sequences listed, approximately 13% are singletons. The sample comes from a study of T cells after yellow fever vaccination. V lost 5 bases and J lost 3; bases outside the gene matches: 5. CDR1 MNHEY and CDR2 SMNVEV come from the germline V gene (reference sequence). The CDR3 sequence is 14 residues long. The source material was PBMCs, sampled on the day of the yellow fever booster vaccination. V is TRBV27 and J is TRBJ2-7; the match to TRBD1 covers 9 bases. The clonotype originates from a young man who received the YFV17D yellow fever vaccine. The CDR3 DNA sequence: TGTGCCAGCAGTGCCGGGACAGGGCTCTACGAGCAGTACTTC. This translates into CASSAGTGLYEQYF.